What follows are 4 T cell receptor beta chains derived from one specimen sequenced in a study of T cells after yellow fever vaccination. TCRdb called the 5' RACE reads again in MiXCR, with one record for every CDR3 protein. The sample comprises roughly 170,000 distinct CDR3 sequences, 6.2% of which are singletons, and about 2.8% rests with the top ten. This sample comprised CD4+ T cells sorted from PBMCs, obtained on the day of the first yellow fever vaccination. The receptor set was obtained from a man aged 18 to 30 who received the YFV17D yellow fever vaccine.

This clonotype turned up a few times. The genes are TRBV4-2 and TRBJ1-3; no clear D gene. V lost 0 bases to trimming and J lost 0 bases, with 9 bases between them. Per the germline V gene, CDR1 is LGHNA and CDR2 is YNFKEQ. CDR3 length equals 16 residues. This CDR3 is CASSQDSPISGNTIYF. CDR3 DNA sequence: TGTGCCAGCAGCCAAGATTCCCCCATCTCTGGAAACACCATATATTTT.

In its sample, this clonotype was seen a few times. The rearrangement links TRBV5-4 to TRBJ2-3; D is uncertain. Germline V gives CDR1 SGHNT, CDR2 YYREEE (reference sequence). The length of the CDR3 is 13 residues. V dropped 7 bases and J dropped 2 bases, with 11 bases sitting between them. CDR3 loop: CASFDISTDTQYF. DNA for the CDR3: TGTGCCAGCTTCGACATTTCCACAGATACGCAGTATTTT.

The sample holds a few counts of this clonotype. The CDR3 nucleotides read TGTGCCACCAGCAGAGGGGACACGGAAAACTATGGCTACACCTTC. Its protein product is CATSRGDTENYGYTF. This chain joins TRBV15 and TRBJ1-2, with D possibly TRBD1 on 6 matching bases. Trimming cost V 1 base and J 2 bases, with 11 bases left between them. This CDR3 comprises 15 residues. Per germline, CDR1 LNHNV and CDR2 YYDKDF (reference sequence).

This clonotype was observed at least ten times. The chain carries TRBV15 and TRBJ1-5; 7 positions agree with TRBD1. This CDR3 is 17 amino acids long. The germline V gene has CDR1 LNHNV and CDR2 YYDKDF (reference sequence). V dropped 4 bases and J dropped 2; count of bases not matched to a gene: 11. The CDR3 sequence: CATSIGFTGEGNQPQHF. CDR3 nucleotide sequence: TGTGCCACCAGCATCGGATTTACAGGGGAAGGCAATCAGCCCCAGCATTTT.